This TCR beta chain was captured in a study of EBV T-cell therapy then PD-1 blockade in nasopharyngeal carcinoma. Stated treatment: AdE1-LMPpoly-expanded autologous EBV-specific T-cell therapy followed by anti-PD-1 nivolumab. Data came from immunoSEQ multiplex PCR; TCRdb stores just in-frame clones and leaves some out. Seen here are roughly 20,000 clones, 80% to 85% observed once, and the top ten hold roughly 30%. A note on this clone: Its antigen is still unknown.

The sequence was collected from a man between 35 and 55 years old with nasopharyngeal carcinoma. The sample was CD8+ T cells from blood, taken at approximately day 31 from a patient whose treatment included autologous EBV-specific T cells and nivolumab.

CDR3 nucleotide sequence: TGTGCCAGCAGTTTAGTAGGGAACACTGAAGCTTTCTTT. Translated: CASSLVGNTEAFF. The gene calls are TRBV27 and TRBJ1-1, with unresolved D. CDR3 length equals 13 residues. Trimming took 2 bases from V and 1 from J, leaving 5 bases between them. Germline CDR1 reads MNHEY; CDR2 reads SMNVEV (reference sequence).